These 16 T cell receptor beta chains were sequenced from one sample in a study of shared clonotypes between healthy human individuals (TCRdb year 2020). The library was obtained by the immunoSEQ multiplex PCR assay. Entries here come from immuneACCESS through TCRdb and include only in-frame sequences with V and J called. Some clones fail to appear in such tables; in the studies checked, an unresolved V gene covers under half of the shortfall, and the cause of the remainder is unknown. For this sample there are about 710,000 clones; around 73% appear just once. The ten largest make up 1.5% to 2% of the sample. The sample comprised memory CD4+ T cells sorted from blood. Explained via the paper, the cell subset or site label denotes: CD45RA-negative fraction. The receptor source for this set is a woman in her 30s in good health.

V and J are TRBV19 and TRBJ1-2; D perhaps matches TRBD1 (6 bases). Germline V gives CDR1 LNHDA, CDR2 SQIVND (reference sequence). The CDR3 is made up of 17 amino acids. V was cut by 1 base and J by 0 bases, with 15 bases left in between. CDR3 coding DNA: TGTGCCAGTAGTATAGCTGAAACGACAGGAGCTAACTATGGCTACACCTTC. Protein: CASSIAETTGANYGYTF.

The V gene is TRBV7-6, the J gene TRBJ2-7, with unresolved D. Per the germline V gene, CDR1 is SGHVS and CDR2 is FNYEAQ. Trimming took off 0 bases at V and 2 bases at J, with 8 bases between the two ends. This CDR3 is 14 amino acids long. The CDR3 nucleotides are TGTGCCAGCAGCTTAGCCTCTATGACCTACGAGCAGTACTTC. This sequence encodes CASSLASMTYEQYF.

The J gene is TRBJ2-7, the V gene TRBV5-1; D not certain. V was clipped by 0 bases and J by 4 bases, with 8 bases between them. This CDR3 comprises 13 residues. Per the germline V gene, CDR1 is SGHRS and CDR2 is YFSETQ. CDR3 sequence: CASSLDFWYEQYF. The CDR3 bases are TGCGCCAGCAGCTTGGACTTCTGGTACGAGCAGTACTTC.

The chain uses TRBV28 and TRBJ1-2; 11 bases match TRBD1. CDR1 MDHEN and CDR2 SYDVKM come from the germline V gene. This CDR3 has 15 residues. J gave up 5 bases and V 6 bases, and 8 bases lay outside the gene matches. The CDR3 bases are TGTGCCAGCAGCTCAGGACAGGGGGCTTGGTATGGCTACACCTTC. Its translation is CASSSGQGAWYGYTF.

V and J are TRBV27 and TRBJ2-5, with 10 bases fitting TRBD2. The CDR3 has 14 amino acids. The V and J ends lost 6 bases and 7 bases, in that order; junction bases with no gene match: 8. Germline V CDR1 and CDR2: MNHEY, SMNVEV (reference sequence). CDR3 DNA sequence: TGTGCCAGCAGAAGCCTAGCGGGAGACAGGACCCAGTACTTC. Amino acids: CASRSLAGDRTQYF.

The chain couples TRBV6-1 to TRBJ1-5; no clear D. The CDR3 is 17 amino acids. With 1 base removed from V and 9 bases from J, the gap between germline ends came to 22 bases. Germline V gene lookup returns CDR1 MNHNS and CDR2 SASEGT. The CDR3 DNA reads TGTGCCAGCAGTGAAGGATGGACGTTGATCATCTGGCGGCCCCAGCATTTT. It translates to CASSEGWTLIIWRPQHF.

The chain couples TRBV5-1 to TRBJ2-7; TRBD1 matches 7 bases. This CDR3 is built from 14 residues. CDR1 and CDR2 from the germline V gene are SGHRS and YFSETQ. Trimming took 0 bases from V and 3 from J; bases not matched to a gene: 3. CDR3 in amino acids: CASSLGDSYYEQYF. CDR3 nucleotides: TGCGCCAGCAGCTTGGGGGACAGTTACTACGAGCAGTACTTC. Full variable domain (missing parts from reference TRBV5-1 and TRBJ2-7): KAGVTQTPRYLIKTRGQQVTLSCSPISGHRSVSWYQQTPGQGLQFLFEYFSETQRNKGNFPGRFSGRQFSNSRSEMNVSTLELGDSALYLCASSLGDSYYEQYFGPGTRLTVT.

V gene TRBV19 combines with J gene TRBJ1-2, with D maybe TRBD1 (6 bases). V lost 6 bases and J 4 bases, leaving 21 bases between the germline ends. Germline CDR1 is LNHDA and CDR2 is SQIVND (reference sequence). The CDR3 is made up of 16 amino acids. CDR3 coding DNA: TGTGCCAGTAGCAGGGACCAACAGGGATTCGGCTATGGCTACACCTTC. This encodes CASSRDQQGFGYGYTF.

This chain joins TRBV11-2 and TRBJ2-2, with D perhaps being TRBD1 or TRBD2 (5 bases each). Germline loops: CDR1 SGHAT, CDR2 FQNNGV. This CDR3 is built from 15 residues. The ends were cut back, 1 base at V and 5 bases at J, with 11 bases in the middle. The CDR3 protein is CASSLGGKLTGELFF. CDR3 coding DNA: TGTGCCAGCAGCTTAGGGGGGAAGTTGACCGGGGAGCTGTTTTTT.

The rearrangement links TRBV28 to TRBJ2-1; no clear D. The CDR3 length is 15 residues. Trimming stripped 5 bases from V and 8 bases from J, with 19 bases between. CDR1 and CDR2 from the germline V gene are MDHEN and SYDVKM. The CDR3 coding sequence is TGTGCCAGCAGTCCCCCCAGAGCGAACGGTGATGAGCAGTTCTTC. Translated, it gives CASSPPRANGDEQFF.

The chain is built from TRBV28 and TRBJ1-5, with D perhaps matching TRBD1 (5 bases). V lost 6 bases and J lost 8, with 14 bases in between. CDR1 and CDR2 from the germline V gene are MDHEN and SYDVKM. The CDR3 spans 13 residues. In DNA, the CDR3 is TGTGCCAGCAGCAGTCCAGGGTTGAAGCCCCAGCATTTT. Translating gives CASSSPGLKPQHF.

The sample holds one count of this clone. The DNA for the CDR3 is TGTGCCAGCAGTAGTCGAAGGGATTCCTACGAGCAGTACTTC. This gives the protein CASSSRRDSYEQYF. The rearrangement links TRBV27 to TRBJ2-7; D gene ambiguous. The V gene lost 5 bases and the J gene lost 1 base, with 12 bases spanning the gap. Germline V gives CDR1 MNHEY, CDR2 SMNVEV (reference sequence). The CDR3 length is 14 residues.

The chain carries TRBV28 and TRBJ2-7, with 9 bases identical to TRBD2. The germline CDR1 and CDR2 sequences are MDHEN and SYDVKM. CDR3 length equals 19 residues. V was pared by 4 bases and J by 2 bases, with 18 bases of the junction left unmatched. The CDR3 region is CASSSFGLAPGRATYEQYF. In DNA, the CDR3 is TGTGCCAGCAGTTCATTTGGACTAGCGCCTGGTAGGGCTACCTACGAGCAGTACTTC.

The chain has TRBV2 and TRBJ1-4, with a weak D call TRBD1 (5 bases). The CDR3 is 14 amino acids. The germline V and J ends were trimmed by 5 bases and 7 bases, with 14 bases remaining between them. Germline assignment: CDR1 SNHLY and CDR2 FYNNEI. As DNA, the CDR3 is TGTGCCAGCAGTTCTCAGGGTTGGGTTGAAAAACTGTTTTTT. This translates into CASSSQGWVEKLFF.

The chain has TRBV29-1 and TRBJ2-7, with TRBD2 matching over 10 bases. Per germline, CDR1 SQVTM and CDR2 ANQGSEA. This CDR3 has 14 residues. V was clipped by 4 bases and J by 5 bases; unmatched bases: 8. CDR3 nucleotides: TGCAGCGTTGTAGGTTTAGCGGGAGGTCACGAGCAGTACTTC. Protein product: CSVVGLAGGHEQYF.

This chain uses TRBV11-2 with TRBJ2-1; the D is unclear. Trimming cost V 1 base and J 9 bases, with 4 bases left between them. This CDR3 has 11 amino acids. In germline, CDR1 is SGHAT, CDR2 FQNNGV. CDR3 coding DNA: TGTGCCAGCAGCTTAGGGTTTGAGCAGTTCTTC. Translated, it gives CASSLGFEQFF.